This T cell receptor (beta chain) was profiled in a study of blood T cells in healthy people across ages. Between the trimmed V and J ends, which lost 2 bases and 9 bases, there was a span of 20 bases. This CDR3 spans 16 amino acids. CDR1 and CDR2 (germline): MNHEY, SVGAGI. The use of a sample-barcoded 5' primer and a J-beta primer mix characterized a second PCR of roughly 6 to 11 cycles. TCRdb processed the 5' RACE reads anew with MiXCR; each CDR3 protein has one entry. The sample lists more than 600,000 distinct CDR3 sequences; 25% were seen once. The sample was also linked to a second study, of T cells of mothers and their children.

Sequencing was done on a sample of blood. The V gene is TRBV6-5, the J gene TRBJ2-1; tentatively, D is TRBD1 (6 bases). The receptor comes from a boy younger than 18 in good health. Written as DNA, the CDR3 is TGTGCCAGCAGTTACACAGGGTCTTTAGAATACGGTGAGCAGTTCTTC. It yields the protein CASSYTGSLEYGEQFF.